A selection of T cell receptor beta chains follows, all from one sample in a study of T-cell reconstitution after alpha-beta-depleted transplantation in children. TCRdb re-called the PCR reads with MiXCR, one entry per CDR3 protein. This sample has approximately 980,000 distinct CDR3 sequences, with about 29% found just once. The specimen comprised PBMCs, mostly from graft donor cells, sampled 360 days after TCRalphabeta/CD19-depleted stem cell transplant. The receptors originated from a boy younger than two who had a stem cell transplant for SCID, so the T cells may come from the graft donor. The CDR3 runs from the conserved cysteine through the conserved F or W. The D gene is left open where the match is weak. Expanded clones get a size class; other rows say once, few or many, or leave the size out.

D gene: NA
J gene: TRBJ1-6
clone size: few
V gene: TRBV3-1
CDR3 DNA: TGTGCCAGCAGGGATGACCGGAGACTCTATAATTCACCCCTCCACTTT
CDR3 protein: CASRDDRRLYNSPLHF

D gene: TRBD1
J gene: TRBJ1-6
clone size: few
V gene: TRBV18
CDR3 DNA: TGTGCCAGCTCAGAAGACAGGGGGGTTTCACCCCTCCACTTT
CDR3 protein: CASSEDRGVSPLHF

D gene: TRBD2
J gene: TRBJ2-5
clone size: many
V gene: TRBV20-1
CDR3 DNA: TGCAGTGCTAGAGCGGGGGGACAAGAGACCCAGTACTTC
CDR3 protein: CSARAGGQETQYF

D gene: NA
J gene: TRBJ2-3
clone size: few
V gene: TRBV6-1
CDR3 DNA: TGTGCCAGCAGCCGCCGGGACTGGGCAGATACGCAGTATTTT
CDR3 protein: CASSRRDWADTQYF

D gene: TRBD1
J gene: TRBJ2-4
clone size: NA
V gene: TRBV5-1
CDR3 DNA: TGCGCCAGCAGCTCTAAGACAGGGGGAATGGAAAACATTCAGTACTTC
CDR3 protein: CASSSKTGGMENIQYF

D gene: NA
J gene: TRBJ2-3
clone size: NA
V gene: TRBV18
CDR3 DNA: TGTGCCAGCGTACTTTCGAACGGGGGCCGGGGAGATACGCAGTATTTT
CDR3 protein: CASVLSNGGRGDTQYF

D gene: NA
J gene: TRBJ1-1
clone size: few
V gene: TRBV15
CDR3 DNA: TGTGCCACCAGCAGAGCGTCTAGTTCGATATCACTGAACACTGAAGCTTTCTTT
CDR3 protein: CATSRASSSISLNTEAFF

D gene: TRBD1
J gene: TRBJ2-7
clone size: NA
V gene: TRBV7-6
CDR3 DNA: TGTGCCAGCATAGGACAGGGGCTACACGAGCAGTACTTC
CDR3 protein: CASIGQGLHEQYF

D gene: TRBD1
J gene: TRBJ2-1
clone size: few
V gene: TRBV27
CDR3 DNA: TGTGCCAGCAGTCCACAGGGGGCGGTTTTTCGGGGTGAGCAGTTCTTC
CDR3 protein: CASSPQGAVFRGEQFF

D gene: NA
J gene: TRBJ2-5
clone size: NA
V gene: TRBV20-1
CDR3 DNA: TGCAGTGCCGCTAAGTGGGGGGAGGCAGAGACCCAGTACTTC
CDR3 protein: CSAAKWGEAETQYF

D gene: NA
J gene: TRBJ2-1
clone size: few
V gene: TRBV4-3
CDR3 DNA: TGCGCCAGCAGCCAAGAGAGGCAGGGGAATGAGCAGTTCTTC
CDR3 protein: CASSQERQGNEQFF

D gene: NA
J gene: TRBJ1-3
clone size: NA
V gene: TRBV12-3/TRBV12-4
CDR3 DNA: TGTGCCAGCAGGGCCGTGCGGGAGGTCTCTGGAAACACCATATATTTT
CDR3 protein: CASRAVREVSGNTIYF

D gene: TRBD1
J gene: TRBJ2-2
clone size: few
V gene: TRBV12-5
CDR3 DNA: TGTGCTAGTGGTTTGTGGACAGGGAGTAGCACCGGGGAGCTGTTTTTT
CDR3 protein: CASGLWTGSSTGELFF